This is a list of T cell receptor beta chains from one sample in a study of CD8+ T cells in alopecia areata. TCRdb keeps only in-frame clones here, not all; method: immunoSEQ multiplex PCR. The sample yields roughly 210,000 clones, less than 50% seen once. The starting material was CD4+ T cells sorted from blood, obtained at approximately week 37, from a patient treated with tofacitinib. The source is a human donor with alopecia areata. Each CDR3 is given with its conserved first and last residue. A D gene is named only where the DNA matches it firmly. Some rows have no size entry. The others give once, few or many, or a class for an expanded clone.

j_gene,v_gene,d_gene,abundance,CDR3nt,CDR3aa
TRBJ2-2,TRBV30,TRBD2,NA,TGTGCCTGGAGTGCCACCCAGACTAGCGGGAGGGCCGCACAACCAGCGAACACCGGGGAGCTGTTTTTT,CAWSATQTSGRAAQPANTGELFF
TRBJ2-1,TRBV29-1,TRBD2,NA,TGCAGCGTTGAGAGACTAGCGGGAGTTAATGAGCAGTTCTTC,CSVERLAGVNEQFF
TRBJ2-5,TRBV4-3,NA,NA,TGCGCCAGCAGCCACGGGGGAGGTGAGACCCAGTACTTC,CASSHGGGETQYF
TRBJ2-4,TRBV5-1,NA,NA,TGCGCCAGCAGCTTGGATGGCCCTAAAAACATTCAGTACTTC,CASSLDGPKNIQYF
TRBJ2-1,TRBV10-3,NA,NA,TGTGCCATCAGGGACTTTAGGAGCGGCTCCTACAATGAGCAGTTCTTC,CAIRDFRSGSYNEQFF
TRBJ1-2,TRBV6-1,NA,NA,TGTGCCAGCCCCGGACAGTCTTTAGGTGGCTACACCTTC,CASPGQSLGGYTF
TRBJ2-3,TRBV11-2,TRBD2,NA,TGTGCCAGCAGCTTAGCGGGAGGGTATACAGATACGCAGTATTTT,CASSLAGGYTDTQYF
TRBJ2-5,TRBV5-1,TRBD1,NA,TGCGCCAGCAGCTCCAGGGGGCGCGGAGAGACCCAGTACTTC,CASSSRGRGETQYF
TRBJ1-4,TRBV6-5,NA,NA,TGTGCCAGCAGTTACACTTTCGGCGAAAAACTGTTTTTT,CASSYTFGEKLFF
TRBJ2-7,TRBV9,TRBD2,NA,TGTGCCAGCAGCGCCTCGGGACTAGCGAGAGAGCAGTACTTC,CASSASGLAREQYF
TRBJ2-1,TRBV7-7,NA,NA,TGTGCCAGCAGCGCCTTAGGGGCAGGCTCCTACAATGAGCAGTTCTTC,CASSALGAGSYNEQFF
TRBJ2-6,TRBV19,TRBD1,NA,TGTGCCAGTAGAACAGGGGGCGCCTCTGGGGCCAACGTCCTGACTTTC,CASRTGGASGANVLTF
TRBJ2-2,TRBV10-3,TRBD1,few,TGTGCCATCAGGGGGCACAGGGGCCAGAACACCGGGGAGCTGTTTTTT,CAIRGHRGQNTGELFF
TRBJ1-5,TRBV6-5,NA,NA,TGTGCCAGCACCCAGGGAACAGTGAATCAGCCCCAGCATTTT,CASTQGTVNQPQHF
TRBJ1-5,TRBV30,NA,NA,TGTGCCTGGAGGGGAAGACCCAATCAGCCCCAGCATTTT,CAWRGRPNQPQHF
TRBJ1-2,TRBV6-5,NA,once,TGTGCCAGCCGTACCGGGCAGGGATGGGGTGGCTACACCTTC,CASRTGQGWGGYTF
TRBJ1-4,TRBV30,NA,NA,TGTGCCTGGACCGTGACGTTAAATGAAAAACTGTTTTTT,CAWTVTLNEKLFF
TRBJ2-1,TRBV29-1,TRBD2,NA,TGCAGCGTCCTTGGGCCTAGCGGGTCGTCCTACAATGAGCAGTTCTTC,CSVLGPSGSSYNEQFF
TRBJ1-2,TRBV6-5,TRBD1,NA,TGTGCCAGCAGACCGAATACAGGGGGCTATGGCTACACCTTC,CASRPNTGGYGYTF
TRBJ2-6,TRBV29-1,NA,NA,TGCAGCGTTCGGACGGGTCCGTCTGGGGCCAACGTCCTGACTTTC,CSVRTGPSGANVLTF
TRBJ2-5,TRBV29-1,NA,NA,TGCAGCGTTCACAGCTATGAGACCCAGTACTTC,CSVHSYETQYF
TRBJ2-3,TRBV27,TRBD1,NA,TGTGCCAGCAGTCCACCCGACAGGGAATATACGCAGTATTTT,CASSPPDREYTQYF
TRBJ2-3,TRBV5-4,NA,NA,TGTGCCAGCAGCACCCCTCTTTTAGGGGGAGCAGATACGCAGTATTTT,CASSTPLLGGADTQYF
TRBJ2-7,TRBV6-5,TRBD1,NA,TGTGCCAGCAGCCGGGACAGGGGGCTCTACGAGCAGTACTTC,CASSRDRGLYEQYF
TRBJ2-5,TRBV9,NA,once,TGTGCCAGCAGCGTAGGAACAGGGATGAGAACCCAGTACTTC,CASSVGTGMRTQYF
TRBJ1-5,TRBV5-5,NA,few,TGTGCCAGCACTCTAGGGGGTAACAATCAGCCCCAGCATTTT,CASTLGGNNQPQHF
TRBJ1-5,TRBV6-1,TRBD1,NA,TGTGCCAGCAGTGAAGGGGGACAGGGGAATCAGCCCCAGCATTTT,CASSEGGQGNQPQHF
TRBJ2-5,TRBV6-5,NA,once,TGTGCCAGCAGTCGCGGGACAGTCAATAAAGAGACCCAGTACTTC,CASSRGTVNKETQYF
TRBJ2-3,TRBV29-1,NA,NA,TGCAGCGTTGAAGATCGCGGCCGATACTCCCCCAATTTT,CSVEDRGRYSPNF
TRBJ1-5,TRBV7-2,NA,NA,TGTGCCAGCAGCTCACAGTTGTCGGGACAGCCCCAGCATTTT,CASSSQLSGQPQHF
TRBJ2-5,TRBV7-9,TRBD2,NA,TGTGCCAGCACCCTAGCGGGAGTCGAGACCCAGTACTTC,CASTLAGVETQYF
TRBJ1-2,TRBV27,NA,NA,TGTGCCAGCAGTCAAACGATCAGGGGAACTAACTATGGCTACACCTTC,CASSQTIRGTNYGYTF
TRBJ2-3,TRBV10-1,TRBD1,few,TGCGCCAGCAGTACGAACAGGGGGGCAGATACGCAGTATTTT,CASSTNRGADTQYF
TRBJ1-2,TRBV4-1,NA,NA,TGCGCCAGCAGCCAAGATCAAGTCTATGGCTACACCTTC,CASSQDQVYGYTF
TRBJ1-2,TRBV7-2,NA,NA,TGTGCCAGCACTCTAGTCGGGTTCGGCTACACCTTC,CASTLVGFGYTF
TRBJ2-7,TRBV10-3,TRBD2,NA,TGTGCCTCTTCATGGGGAGGGACCTACGAGCAGTACTTC,CASSWGGTYEQYF
TRBJ1-2,TRBV2,NA,NA,TGTGCCAGCAGCGCGGCAGAAGCTGGCTACACCTTC,CASSAAEAGYTF
TRBJ2-4,TRBV2,NA,NA,TGTGCCAGCACCCAGGCAGAAGCCAAAAACATTCAGTACTTC,CASTQAEAKNIQYF
TRBJ2-1,TRBV10-3,NA,NA,TGTGCCATCACTCCAGGGGCCAATGAGCAGTTCTTC,CAITPGANEQFF